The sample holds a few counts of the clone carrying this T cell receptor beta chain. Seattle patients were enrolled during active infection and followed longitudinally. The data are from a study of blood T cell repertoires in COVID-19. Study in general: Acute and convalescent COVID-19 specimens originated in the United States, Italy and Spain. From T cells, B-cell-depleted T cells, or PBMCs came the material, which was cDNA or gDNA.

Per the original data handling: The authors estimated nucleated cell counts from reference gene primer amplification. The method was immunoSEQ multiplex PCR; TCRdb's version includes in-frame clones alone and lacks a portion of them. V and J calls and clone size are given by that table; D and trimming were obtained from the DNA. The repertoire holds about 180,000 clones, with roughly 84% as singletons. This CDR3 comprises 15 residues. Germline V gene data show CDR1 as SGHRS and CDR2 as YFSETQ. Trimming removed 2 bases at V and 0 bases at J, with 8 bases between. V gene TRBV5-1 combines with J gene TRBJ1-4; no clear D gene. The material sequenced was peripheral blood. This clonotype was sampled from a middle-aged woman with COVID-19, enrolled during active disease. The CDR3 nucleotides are TGCGCCAGCAGCTTTGATGGGCCAACTAATGAAAAACTGTTTTTT. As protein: CASSFDGPTNEKLFF.